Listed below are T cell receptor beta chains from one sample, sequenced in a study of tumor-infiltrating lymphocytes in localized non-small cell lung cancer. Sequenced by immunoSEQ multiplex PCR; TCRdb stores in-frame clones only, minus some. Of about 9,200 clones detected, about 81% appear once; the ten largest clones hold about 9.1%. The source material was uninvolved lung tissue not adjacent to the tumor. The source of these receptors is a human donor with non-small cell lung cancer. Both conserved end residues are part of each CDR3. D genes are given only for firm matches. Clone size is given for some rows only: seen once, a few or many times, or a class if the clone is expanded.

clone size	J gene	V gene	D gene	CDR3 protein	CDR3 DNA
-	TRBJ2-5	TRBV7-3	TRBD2	CASSSGLAGETQYF	TGTGCCAGCAGCTCGGGACTAGCTGGAGAGACCCAGTACTTC
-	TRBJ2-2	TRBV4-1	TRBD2	CASSRLLGTSGRVHTGELFF	TGCGCCAGCAGCCGCCTACTAGGGACTAGCGGGAGAGTCCACACCGGGGAGCTGTTTTTT
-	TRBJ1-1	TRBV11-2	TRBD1	CASSLGQGTEAFF	TGTGCCAGCAGCTTAGGACAGGGGACTGAAGCTTTCTTT
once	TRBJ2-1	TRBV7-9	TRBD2	CASRPALAGGYNEQFF	TGTGCCAGCAGACCTGCCCTAGCGGGAGGATACAATGAGCAGTTCTTC
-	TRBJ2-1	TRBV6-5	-	CASSYSPDYTNEQFF	TGTGCCAGCAGTTACTCCCCGGACTATACCAATGAGCAGTTCTTC
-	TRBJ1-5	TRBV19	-	CATRPRDNNQPQHF	TGTGCCACCCGACCCCGGGACAACAATCAGCCCCAGCATTTT
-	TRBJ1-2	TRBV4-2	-	CASSWGGTDGYTF	TGTGCCAGCAGTTGGGGGGGGACGGATGGCTACACCTTC
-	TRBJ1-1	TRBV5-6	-	CASRRERNTEAFF	TGTGCCAGCAGGAGGGAGAGGAACACTGAAGCTTTCTTT
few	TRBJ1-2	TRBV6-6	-	CASSQLSPYGYTF	TGTGCCAGCAGCCAACTCTCGCCCTATGGCTACACCTTC
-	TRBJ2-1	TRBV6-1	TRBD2	CASLAGFLSYNEQFF	TGTGCCAGCCTAGCGGGTTTTCTCTCCTACAATGAGCAGTTCTTC
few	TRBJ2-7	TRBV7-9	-	CAILLGDSYEQYF	TGTGCCATCCTATTGGGAGATTCCTACGAGCAGTACTTC
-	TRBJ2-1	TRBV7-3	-	CASSSLGGGNEQFF	TGTGCCAGCAGCTCTCTAGGGGGGGGGAATGAGCAGTTCTTC
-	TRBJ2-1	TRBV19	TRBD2	CASSTQTSGSPNEQFF	TGTGCCAGTAGTACTCAGACTAGCGGGAGTCCTAATGAGCAGTTCTTC
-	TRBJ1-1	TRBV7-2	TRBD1	CASSLGGQRYTEAFF	TGTGCCAGCAGCTTAGGGGGACAGAGATATACTGAAGCTTTCTTT
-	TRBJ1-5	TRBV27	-	CASSLYAGNQPQHF	TGTGCCAGCAGTTTATATGCAGGCAATCAGCCCCAGCATTTT
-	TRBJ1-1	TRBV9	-	CASSDQGKAEAFF	TGTGCCAGCAGCGATCAGGGGAAGGCTGAAGCTTTCTTT
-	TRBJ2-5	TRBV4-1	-	CASSQSSPVTYQETQYF	TGCGCCAGCAGCCAAAGCTCCCCTGTGACGTACCAAGAGACCCAGTACTTC
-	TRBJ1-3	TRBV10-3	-	CAISESPGAATIYF	TGTGCCATCAGTGAGTCCCCGGGGGCAGCCACCATATATTTT
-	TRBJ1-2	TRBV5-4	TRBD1	CASSLAGGYGYTF	TGTGCCAGCAGCTTGGCAGGGGGCTATGGCTACACCTTC
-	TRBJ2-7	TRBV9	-	CASSVASESYEQYF	TGTGCCAGCAGCGTAGCTAGCGAATCCTACGAGCAGTACTTC
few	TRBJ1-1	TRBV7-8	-	CASSLHPPGLGTEAFF	TGTGCCAGCAGCTTGCACCCCCCGGGGCTAGGGACTGAAGCTTTCTTT
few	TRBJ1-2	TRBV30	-	CAWNAAYGYTF	TGTGCCTGGAACGCCGCTTATGGCTACACCTTC
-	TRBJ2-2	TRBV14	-	CASSFRPPWNTGELFF	TGTGCCAGCAGCTTCAGACCGCCTTGGAACACCGGGGAGCTGTTTTTT